This TCR beta chain was sequenced for a study of human CD8 memory T cell subsets. UMI-labeled 5' RACE yielded the TCR beta libraries. Reprocessing the 5' RACE reads, TCRdb reports a single entry for every CDR3 protein and omits DNA. This table holds about 6,600 distinct CDR3 sequences. Progenitor exhausted-like CD8+ memory cells (TPEX) were CCR7+ PD-1+ TIGIT+. This CDR3 has 15 amino acids. Germline assignment: CDR1 SGHVS and CDR2 FNYEAQ. Sequencing input: CD8+ T cells from PBMCs. This TCR came from a human donor in good health. The rearrangement joins TRBV7-6 to TRBJ2-7; absent DNA, TCRdb's TRBD1 call cannot be checked. CDR3 amino acids: CASSLGQGSTYEQYF.